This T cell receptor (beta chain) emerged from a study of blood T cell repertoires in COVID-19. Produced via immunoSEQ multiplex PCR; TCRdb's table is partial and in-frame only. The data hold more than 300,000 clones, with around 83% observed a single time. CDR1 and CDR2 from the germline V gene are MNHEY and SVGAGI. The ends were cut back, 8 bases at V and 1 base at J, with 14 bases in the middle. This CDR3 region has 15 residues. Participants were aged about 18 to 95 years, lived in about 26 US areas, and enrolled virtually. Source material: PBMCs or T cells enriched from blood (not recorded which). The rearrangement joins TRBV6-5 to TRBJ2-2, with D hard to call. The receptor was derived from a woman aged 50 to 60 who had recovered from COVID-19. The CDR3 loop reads CASSRNPLNTGELFF. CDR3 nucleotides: TGTGCCAGCTCCAGGAACCCACTGAACACCGGGGAGCTGTTTTTT.